This T cell receptor (beta chain) was sequenced for a study of molecular identifiers for immune sequencing clone quantification. General study results and limits: A single cell's spiked Jurkat TCR RNA was reportedly detectable among approximately 930,000 naive cells. Whereas naive cells kept under 1% of molecules in clones above 20 RNA copies, such clones held over 97% in effectors.

Libraries of naive CD8 cells were prepared from around 20,000 to 990,000 sorted cells using 10%, 30% or 50% RNA. This clonotype was detected ten times or more. What it binds is unknown. TCRdb reprocessed the PCR reads with MiXCR, giving one entry per CDR3 protein. The sample contains approximately 670,000 distinct CDR3 sequences, about 20% of which appear only once. The germline V gene encodes CDR1 WNHNN and CDR2 SYGVQD (reference sequence). CDR3 length: 15 amino acids. The ends were cut back, 0 bases at V and 1 base at J, with 10 bases in the middle. Sequenced input: naive CD8+ T cells from blood, with Jurkat cell RNA spiked in. Regarding subset: FACS-sorted CD8+CD4-CCR7+CD45RA+ naive T cells. The genes are TRBV10-1 and TRBJ2-7, with no clear D. This clonotype was sampled from a human donor in good health. Some libraries in this study had Jurkat cell RNA spiked in. CDR3: CASSESTGPSYEQYF. In DNA, the CDR3 is TGCGCCAGCAGTGAGTCGACTGGACCGTCCTACGAGCAGTACTTC.